This T cell receptor beta chain was sequenced during a study of blood T cell repertoires in COVID-19. Overall study context: The cDNA or gDNA used as material had been derived from T cells, B-cell-depleted T cells, or PBMCs.

Here immunoSEQ multiplex PCR was the method, and the copy in TCRdb shows in-frame clones only, minus some. The sample holds 150,000 to 200,000 clones, roughly 90% seen once. Enrollees, about 18 to 100 years old, lived in about two dozen US areas. Resolution of symptoms, clearance, or two negative PCRs was present in recovered Cohort 3 donors. The receptor's source is a woman in her fifties or sixties who had recovered from COVID-19. What was sequenced was PBMCs or T cells enriched from blood (not recorded which).

This CDR3 reads CASSTGDRANSPLHF. The CDR3 DNA reads TGTGCCAGCAGCACGGGGGACAGGGCTAATTCACCCCTCCACTTT. The V call is TRBV5-4, the J call TRBJ1-6, with 9 bases matching TRBD1. CDR1 and CDR2 from the germline V gene are SGHNT and YYREEE (reference sequence). The CDR3 totals 15 residues. J lost 6 bases, V lost 4 bases, and 5 bases had no gene match. The complete variable domain, with remaining parts taken from reference TRBV5-4 and TRBJ1-6, reads ETGVTQSPTHLIKTRGQQVTLRCSSQSGHNTVSWYQQALGQGPQFIFQYYREEENGRGNFPPRFSGLQFPNYSSELNVNALELDDSALYLCASSTGDRANSPLHFGNGTRLTVT.